A selection of T cell receptor beta chains follows, all from one sample in a study of blood T cell repertoires in COVID-19. The protocol was immunoSEQ multiplex PCR, while the TCRdb copy is restricted to in-frame clones and leaves out a portion. Of fewer than 250,000 clones in the sample, roughly 86% were seen once. The sequenced material came from peripheral blood. The source of these receptors is a woman between 35 and 50 years old with acute or convalescent COVID-19. Each CDR3 is given with its conserved first and last residue. A D gene is named only where the DNA matches it firmly. The size field is filled for only some rows; it gives once, few, many or a size class.

TRBJ2-2,TRBV12-3/TRBV12-4,.,.,TGTGCCAGCAGACAGTTCACCGGGGAGCTGTTTTTT,CASRQFTGELFF
TRBJ2-7,TRBV24-1,.,.,TGTGCCACCAGCCCCTGCGCGGGCTGCGAGCAGTACTTC,CATSPCAGCEQYF
TRBJ2-4,TRBV4-3,many,.,TGCGCCAGCAGCCAAGAGCGAGGCCGGAGACTAGCCAAAAACATTCAGTACTTC,CASSQERGRRLAKNIQYF
TRBJ1-1,TRBV20-1,.,TRBD1,TGCAGTGCTAGTGGGACAGGGGGAACTGAAGCTTTCTTT,CSASGTGGTEAFF
TRBJ2-2,TRBV27,few,TRBD2,TGTGCCAGCAGTAGTAGCGGGAGAGGCGACACCGGGGAGCTGTTTTTT,CASSSSGRGDTGELFF
TRBJ1-2,TRBV29-1,.,.,TGCAGCGCGGGAGTAAGGGGGGGCTCTAACTATGGCTACACCTTC,CSAGVRGGSNYGYTF
TRBJ1-2,TRBV27,.,.,TGTGCCAGCAGTTCCTTAACAGGGATAGCTAACTATGGCTACACCTTC,CASSSLTGIANYGYTF
TRBJ2-7,TRBV5-5,.,TRBD2,TGTGCCAGCGATGGGGGGGTCCAGGAGCAGTACTTC,CASDGGVQEQYF
TRBJ2-1,TRBV11-2,.,.,TGTGCCAGCAGCCTCCGGGGCTCCTACAATGAGCAGTTCTTC,CASSLRGSYNEQFF
TRBJ2-7,TRBV5-1,once,TRBD2,TGCGCCAGCAGCCCGACTAGCGGGAGTTACGAGCAGTACTTC,CASSPTSGSYEQYF
TRBJ1-5,TRBV5-1,once,.,TGCGCCAGCAGCTTGGGTGGGGGCGACGGTCAGCCCCAGCATTTT,CASSLGGGDGQPQHF
TRBJ2-1,TRBV7-2,once,.,TGTGCCAGCAGCTTAGGGTTGAGGTCCAATGAGCAGTTCTTC,CASSLGLRSNEQFF
TRBJ2-3,TRBV19,few,.,TGTGCCAGTACCTCCCGGACAGATACGCAGTATTTT,CASTSRTDTQYF
TRBJ1-1,TRBV6-5,.,TRBD1,TGTGCCAGCAGTCCCCGGACAGGGGGCAGCACTGAAGCTTTCTTT,CASSPRTGGSTEAFF
TRBJ2-5,TRBV5-1,.,.,TGCGCCAGCAGCTTGGCAGATGAGACCCAGTACTTC,CASSLADETQYF
TRBJ1-2,TRBV9,.,.,TGTGCCAGCAGCAACGAGGGGAGGGCCTATGGCTACACCTTC,CASSNEGRAYGYTF
TRBJ2-1,TRBV27,.,TRBD1,TGTGCCAGCAGTCCTCCGGCCGGGACAGGGCTATCAAGACTGTTCTTC,CASSPPAGTGLSRLFF
TRBJ1-6,TRBV19,.,TRBD1,TGTGCCAGTAGTATCGGACAGGGTTATAATTCACCCCTCCACTTT,CASSIGQGYNSPLHF
TRBJ2-6,TRBV18,few,TRBD1,TGTGCCAGCTCTCGAGGACAGGGGACCTCTGGGGCCAACGTCCTGACTTTC,CASSRGQGTSGANVLTF
TRBJ2-3,TRBV30,.,TRBD2,TGTGCCTGCGCCCTAGCGGGCAGGCGAGCAGATACGCAGTATTTT,CACALAGRRADTQYF
TRBJ2-7,TRBV2,.,.,TGTGCCAGCAGTGACGGCAGGGGCAGCGAGCAGTACTTC,CASSDGRGSEQYF
TRBJ2-7,TRBV12-5,.,TRBD2,TGTGCTAGTGGTTCCTCGATGGGCGGGGGCGAGCAGTACTTC,CASGSSMGGGEQYF
TRBJ2-7,TRBV19,.,TRBD2,TGTGCCAGTAGTGCGGCGGGACTAGCGGGGGGGAACGAGCAGTACTTC,CASSAAGLAGGNEQYF
TRBJ2-1,TRBV7-8,.,TRBD2,TGTGCCAGCAGCTTAGGTAGCGGGGGCCACAATGAGCAGTTCTTC,CASSLGSGGHNEQFF
TRBJ1-1,TRBV9,.,TRBD1,TGTGCCAGCGCACCGTTCGTTGGACAGGGCAGGACGGGGGCTTTCTTT,CASAPFVGQGRTGAFF
TRBJ1-1,TRBV13,.,.,TGTGCCAGCAGCTATCTAGGACAGCGAGGCACTGAAGCTTTCTTT,CASSYLGQRGTEAFF
TRBJ1-2,TRBV19,.,TRBD1,TGTGCCAGTAGTAGACAGGGGGCGCCGGGCTATGGCTACACCTTC,CASSRQGAPGYGYTF
TRBJ1-5,TRBV19,.,TRBD1,TGTGCCAGTCTACTGACAGGGGAGGGTTGGAAGCCCCAGCATTTT,CASLLTGEGWKPQHF
TRBJ1-4,TRBV2,.,.,TGTGCCAGCAGGGAAGGACAGACAACTAATGAAAAACTGTTTTTT,CASREGQTTNEKLFF
TRBJ1-5,TRBV28,.,.,TGTGCCAGCAAAATAAACAATCAGCCCCAGCATTTT,CASKINNQPQHF
TRBJ1-2,TRBV29-1,.,.,TGCAGCGTTAATCTACAGGGCTATGGCTACACCTTC,CSVNLQGYGYTF
TRBJ2-5,TRBV12-3/TRBV12-4,few,.,TGTGCCAGCAACCAAGCAGGAGAGACCCAGTACTTC,CASNQAGETQYF
TRBJ2-1,TRBV7-2,.,TRBD2,TGTGCCAGCAGCCTCGGGACTATCTACAATGAGCAGTTCTTC,CASSLGTIYNEQFF
TRBJ1-1,TRBV7-8,.,TRBD1,TGTGCCAGCAGCATTACAGGGGCCACTGAAGCTTTCTTT,CASSITGATEAFF
TRBJ2-7,TRBV13,.,TRBD1,TGTGCCACCTCGGACAGGGGAACCTACGAGCAGTACTTC,CATSDRGTYEQYF
TRBJ1-2,TRBV5-1,.,.,TGCGCCAGCAGCTTGGAAGTCAGGGAGGTGGACGGCTACACCTTC,CASSLEVREVDGYTF